At least ten counts were recorded for the clone carrying this TCR beta chain. The germline V gene encodes CDR1 SGHAT and CDR2 FQNNGV. V shed 3 bases and J shed 4 bases, with 21 bases lying between them. The CDR3 totals 17 residues. The TCR beta CDR3 regions underwent amplification using RNA transcripts as the source. First-round RT-PCR targeting the TCR CDR3 was performed with the HTBI primer set. TCRdb used MiXCR to reprocess the multiplex PCR reads, holding one entry per CDR3 protein. The sample lists roughly 200,000 distinct CDR3 sequences, approximately 16% seen once, with 53% in the top ten. The sample belongs to a study of T cells in Graves' hyperthyroidism and ophthalmopathy.

Sequencing input: blood. The V and J genes are TRBV11-2 and TRBJ1-1; TRBD1 might be the D (5 bases). This receptor was obtained from a woman aged 45-60 years with Graves' hyperthyroidism. The CDR3 sequence: CASSLNPQAPSVTEAFF. In DNA, the CDR3 is TGTGCCAGCAGCTTGAACCCACAGGCCCCTTCGGTCACTGAAGCTTTCTTT.